A selection of T cell receptor beta chains follows, all from one sample in a study of OX40 agonist ivuxolimab in advanced cancers. TCRdb's copy holds only in-frame clones and misses some; the assay was immunoSEQ multiplex PCR. The sample has roughly 62,000 clones; about 86% are singletons. The specimen was CD4+ or CD8+ T cells sorted from blood, collected in a trial of the OX40 agonist ivuxolimab. Receptors originate from an adult with an advanced solid tumor such as melanoma, head and neck, liver or kidney cancer. Each CDR3 is given without its conserved first and last residue. D genes are given only for firm matches.

cdr3_aa j_call v_call d_call
ATCSGGTRYEQY TRBJ2-7 TRBV28 TRBD2
ASSPQQSLDEQY TRBJ2-7 TRBV18 NA
ASSLEVAPSSGNTIY TRBJ1-3 TRBV5-1 NA
ASSRTYEQY TRBJ2-7 TRBV7-9 NA
ASSRWEYGYEQY TRBJ2-7 TRBV7-9 NA
ASKTGTASGEQY TRBJ2-7 TRBV18 TRBD1
ASSGQGQGNSPLH TRBJ1-6 TRBV9 TRBD1
ASSRNRENQPQH TRBJ1-5 TRBV27 NA
ASYRVVQY TRBJ2-7 TRBV18 NA
ASRPGGGNTEAF TRBJ1-1 TRBV6-5 NA
ASSGGSGAYNEQF TRBJ2-1 TRBV6-1 TRBD2
ASSLDTGHPGNTIY TRBJ1-3 TRBV7-2 NA
ASSRTGAPGTEAF TRBJ1-1 TRBV6-4 TRBD1
ASSFGRGTYEQY TRBJ2-7 TRBV5-5 NA
ASSIRDRAF TRBJ1-1 TRBV19 TRBD1
ASSPVSQSSYEQY TRBJ2-7 TRBV2 NA
ASRATGGNTGELF TRBJ2-2 TRBV2 TRBD2
ASSRETSGRAHEQF TRBJ2-1 TRBV7-3 TRBD2
ASSARSSSEAPLH TRBJ1-6 TRBV7-2 NA
ASSVYRGGRETQY TRBJ2-5 TRBV2 TRBD1
AIKRAGNEQF TRBJ2-1 TRBV10-3 NA
ASSTGTGGTGYT TRBJ1-2 TRBV5-4 TRBD1
ATSRTTGGEDTQY TRBJ2-3 TRBV15 TRBD1
ASRGGAQPQH TRBJ1-5 TRBV19 NA
ASSAGLAGDEQY TRBJ2-7 TRBV5-6 TRBD2
ASSPSGGGNQPQH TRBJ1-5 TRBV18 NA
ASSPRPLGGEKLF TRBJ1-4 TRBV18 NA
ASSFSAGGLYNEQF TRBJ2-1 TRBV5-1 TRBD2
ASSPTAQPGNTIY TRBJ1-3 TRBV11-3 NA
ASSPEGGPREQY TRBJ2-7 TRBV18 TRBD2
ASSEAGKGGNTIY TRBJ1-3 TRBV25-1 NA
ASSSANNEQF TRBJ2-1 TRBV2 NA
ASSLDLRGSSYNEQF TRBJ2-1 TRBV5-1 NA
ASRGPTWGYT TRBJ1-2 TRBV6-1 NA
ASSPKEGGAIYEQY TRBJ2-7 TRBV4-1 NA
SVGSSNYNEQF TRBJ2-1 TRBV29-1 NA
ASSYRNYGYT TRBJ1-2 TRBV6-6 NA
SVQRMHYSRNEQF TRBJ2-1 TRBV29-1 NA
ASSPTGGLAF TRBJ1-1 TRBV19 TRBD1
ASSFGVLGSYEQY TRBJ2-7 TRBV5-5 NA
SVELAGADYGYT TRBJ1-2 TRBV29-1 NA
ASSLLGGLPQH TRBJ1-5 TRBV27 NA
ASSSTSRYNEQF TRBJ2-1 TRBV7-2 TRBD2
ASSDSQGGAVQPQH TRBJ1-5 TRBV9 NA
ASSLDPEDISSPLH TRBJ1-6 TRBV11-2 NA
ASSSGANSPLH TRBJ1-6 TRBV7-3 NA
ASSEESAGGQETQY TRBJ2-5 TRBV2 TRBD2
ASSWTGVSGNTIY TRBJ1-3 TRBV5-6 TRBD1
ASSFPRDWGV TRBJ2-1 TRBV11-2 NA
ASSLDPSGSYNEQF TRBJ2-1 TRBV5-4 TRBD2
ASSARAGTGYEQY TRBJ2-7 TRBV19 NA
ASSPGTSGGRETQY TRBJ2-5 TRBV4-1 TRBD2
ASRRGTDNYGYT TRBJ1-2 TRBV6-5 NA
ARSSYFSGGPGTGELF TRBJ2-2 TRBV5-3 TRBD2
AIRFGQGAGELF TRBJ2-2 TRBV10-3 TRBD1
ATSRDRPLLTGNTIY TRBJ1-3 TRBV15 NA
ASIFFGTGTRVGYT TRBJ1-2 TRBV5-6 TRBD1
ASSERGGSNQPQH TRBJ1-5 TRBV6-1 NA